This T cell receptor beta chain appears in the sequencing data of a study of shared clonotypes between healthy human individuals. Sequencing was performed with immunoSEQ multiplex PCR; in TCRdb, only in-frame clones are kept and a portion is missing. In the table there are around 240,000 clones, approximately 70% of which are singletons. Points on this clone: Other DNA sequences in this specimen translate into the identical CDR3.

Germline values: CDR1 SNHLY, CDR2 FYNNEI. V dropped 3 bases and J dropped 3 bases, with 7 bases sitting between them. This CDR3 region has 13 residues. Those who donated were healthy HIV-negative adults, with no recent acute infections or vaccinations reported. Sequencing was carried out using memory CD4+ T cells sorted from blood. Indicated subset: CD45RA-negative fraction. The chain joins TRBV2 to TRBJ2-3, with D unclear. The origin of this receptor is a man younger than 45 in good health. CDR3 nucleotide sequence: TGTGCCAGCAGTGATGCCGGGACAGATACGCAGTATTTT. Translation gives CASSDAGTDTQYF.